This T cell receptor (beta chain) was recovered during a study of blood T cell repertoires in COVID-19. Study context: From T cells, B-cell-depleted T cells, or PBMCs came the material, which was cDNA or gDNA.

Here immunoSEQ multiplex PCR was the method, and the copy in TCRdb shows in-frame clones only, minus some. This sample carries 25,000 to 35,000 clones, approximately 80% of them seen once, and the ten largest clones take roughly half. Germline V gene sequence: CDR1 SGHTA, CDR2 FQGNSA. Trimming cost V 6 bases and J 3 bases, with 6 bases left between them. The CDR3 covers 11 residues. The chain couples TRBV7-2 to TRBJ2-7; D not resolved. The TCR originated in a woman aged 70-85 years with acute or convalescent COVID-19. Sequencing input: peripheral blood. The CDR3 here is CASSRGYEQYF. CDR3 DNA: TGTGCCAGCAGTCGCGGCTACGAGCAGTACTTC. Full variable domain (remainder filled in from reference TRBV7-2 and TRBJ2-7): GAGVSQSPSNKVTEKGKDVELRCDPISGHTALYWYRQSLGQGLEFLIYFQGNSAPDKSGLPSDRFSAERTGGSVSTLTIQRTQQEDSAVYLCASSRGYEQYFGPGTRLTVT.